This T cell receptor (beta chain) was found in a study of blood T cell repertoires in COVID-19 (dated by TCRdb to about 2020). In terms of the full investigation: Collaborator samples came from the United States, Italy and Spain and covered acute and convalescent phases of COVID-19. The samples were drawn from two sources: the first 160 participants of the ongoing ImmuneRACE study, and 1,200 or so subjects contributed by 6 global collaborators. A freely available public database, intended as a resource for researchers studying the immune response to SARS-CoV-2, is where the repertoires were released. The prospective study material was composed of cDNA or gDNA derived from T cells, B-cell-depleted T cells, or PBMCs. The dataset comprised deeply sampled blood TCRbeta repertoires from subjects exposed to, actively infected with, or recovered from COVID-19. Nearly every sample came with metadata listing a de-identified subject ID, COVID-19 status, age in years and sex. HLA class I and class II types, where available, came from metadata supplied by the sample provider rather than from assay-based typing. Findings and caveats that apply to the study as a whole: The amount of clinical and demographic metadata varied by source and participant and was provided uncurated.

The germline V gene (reference sequence) gives CDR1 as SEHNR and CDR2 as FQNEAQ. From V the trimming removes 1 base and from J it removes 4 bases, while the gene matches leave 6 bases of the junction unaccounted for. The CDR3 starts with the cysteine, ends with the phenylalanine, and has 15 residues. Only the CDR3 DNA is retained, 45 bases long and in frame from the first base. TCRbeta CDR3 regions were amplified from genomic DNA by means of the immunoSEQ Assay, a bias-controlled multiplex PCR. For the original study's pipeline: The number of nucleated cells in each sample was estimated from the amplification of reference gene primers within the assay. To quantify the absolute abundance of each unique TCRbeta CDR3 rearrangement, sequence reads were collapsed and filtered. For each sample, productive Simpson clonality was calculated by taking the square root of Simpson's diversity index across productive rearrangements. TCRdb stores this immuneACCESS table with in-frame sequences only. Part of the clones is absent; in the studies checked, under half of the shortfall reflects unresolved V genes, and no reason is known for the rest. V and J calls and clone size are those listed in that table; D and trimming were worked out from the DNA. This sample has about 170,000 clones in its table, and 84% of those were observed once. In total, the top ten clones hold about 2.7% of the sample.

The collaborating institutions used their own protocols to collect whole blood in K2EDTA tubes. For TCRbeta analysis, collaborators shipped samples as frozen whole blood, isolated PBMCs, or DNA extracted from either of those sample types. On this clone: Its antigen remains undetermined. Per-base qualities were not stored, and no clone one base away is much larger.

In this chain, TRBV7-9 is recombined with TRBJ1-1; 7 bases in the middle match TRBD1. The TCR sequence derives from a human donor with acute or convalescent COVID-19. The donor label of this sample is uncertain. Sequences were obtained from peripheral blood. The CDR3 reads CASSLVQGGRTEAFF. The DNA reads TGTGCCAGCAGCTTAGTGCAGGGGGGACGCACTGAAGCTTTCTTT.